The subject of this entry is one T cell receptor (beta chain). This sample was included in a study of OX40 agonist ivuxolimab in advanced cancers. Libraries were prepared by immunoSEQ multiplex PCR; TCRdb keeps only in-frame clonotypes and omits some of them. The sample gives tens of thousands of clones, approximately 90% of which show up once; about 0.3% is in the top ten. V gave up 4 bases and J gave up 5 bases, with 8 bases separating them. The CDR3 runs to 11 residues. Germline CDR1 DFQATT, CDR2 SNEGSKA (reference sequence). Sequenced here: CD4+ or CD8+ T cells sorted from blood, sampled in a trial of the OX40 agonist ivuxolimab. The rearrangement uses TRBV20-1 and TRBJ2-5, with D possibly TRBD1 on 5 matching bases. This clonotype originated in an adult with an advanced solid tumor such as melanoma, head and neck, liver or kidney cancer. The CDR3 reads CSATRGETQYF. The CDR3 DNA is TGCAGTGCTACTAGGGGTGAGACCCAGTACTTC.